The clone carrying this T cell receptor beta chain was seen at least ten times. The antigen is unknown. The data derive from a study of early T cells in non-severe SARS-CoV-2 infection. V lost 1 base and J 0 bases, leaving 11 bases between the germline ends. Per the germline V gene, CDR1 is SGHKS and CDR2 is YYEKEE (reference sequence). The CDR3 covers 16 residues. MiXCR, run by TCRdb on the 5' RACE reads, gives a single entry per CDR3 protein. Of tens of thousands of distinct CDR3 sequences in the sample, around 6.6% were seen once. General study results and limits: VDJdb-based annotation leaned toward anti-spike CD8 responses and missed private and CD4 specificities.

The sequence came from an adult who was a healthcare worker with PCR-confirmed SARS-CoV-2 infection or an uninfected control (not recorded which). This rearrangement joins TRBV5-5 to TRBJ2-1, with a weak D call TRBD1 (6 bases). Specimen: whole blood, collected at baseline. The chain's CDR3 is CASSLQGPSSYNEQFF. In nucleotides, the CDR3 is TGTGCCAGCAGCTTGCAGGGGCCCAGCTCCTACAATGAGCAGTTCTTC.